This T cell receptor beta chain was recovered during a study of blood T cell repertoires in COVID-19 (TCRdb year 2020). About the study as a whole: The collaborator samples originated in the United States, Italy and Spain and spanned the acute and convalescent phases of COVID-19. Where available, HLA class I and class II types were taken from metadata supplied by the sample provider and were not determined by assay-based typing. Nearly every sample came with metadata listing a de-identified subject ID, COVID-19 status, age in years and sex. The repertoires were made available in a free public database intended to serve as a resource for research on the immune response to SARS-CoV-2. Deeply sampled blood TCRbeta repertoires from subjects exposed to, actively infected with, or recovered from COVID-19 were included in the dataset. The prospective study material was composed of cDNA or gDNA derived from T cells, B-cell-depleted T cells, or PBMCs. Samples were obtained from the ongoing ImmuneRACE study (first 160 participants) and from 1,254 subjects provided by 6 global collaborators.

TCRbeta CDR3 regions were amplified from genomic DNA using the immunoSEQ Assay, a bias-controlled multiplex PCR. In the authors' own workflow: Nucleated cell counts per sample were estimated from amplification of reference gene primers within the assay. Sequence reads were collapsed and filtered to measure the absolute abundance of every unique TCRbeta CDR3 rearrangement. Productive Simpson clonality was computed per sample as the square root of Simpson's diversity index over productive rearrangements. As stored in TCRdb, this immuneACCESS dataset retains in-frame rearrangements with V and J assigned. A fraction of the clones does not appear; measured against another copy, unresolved V genes explain less than half of the discrepancy, and the remainder lacks a known reason. From that table come the V and J calls and clone size; the DNA was used to work out D and trimming. This sample has 35,000 to 40,000 clones in its table, and less than 90% of those were observed once. Around 20% of the sample is taken by the ten largest.

Note on this clone: Its binding antigen is unknown. No base quality values were provided; no much bigger clone lies one nucleotide off.

Collaborating institutions collected whole blood in K2EDTA tubes following their own protocols. For TCRbeta analysis, collaborator samples were shipped as frozen whole blood, as isolated PBMCs, or as DNA extracted from either sample type. There are 15 amino acids in the CDR3, from cysteine to phenylalanine inclusive. The read is trimmed to its CDR3 DNA, 45 bases read in frame from base 1. V lost 6 bases and J lost 6 bases, and the count of bases not matched to a germline gene is 13. From a lookup of the germline V gene, CDR1 and CDR2 are ENHRY and SYGVKD. The paper as a whole reports these results and caveats: Clinical and demographic metadata were provided uncurated, with the amount varying by source and participant.

This receptor was identified in a man between 70 and 80 years old with acute or convalescent COVID-19. The sample was peripheral blood. The chain links TRBV10-3 with TRBJ1-2, with 7 bases aligning to TRBD1. The CDR3 is CAISQRTGGADGYTF. The sequenced DNA is TGTGCCATCAGCCAGCGGACAGGCGGGGCGGATGGCTACACCTTC.